The clone carrying this T cell receptor beta chain was seen a handful of times. The antigen remains unidentified. Trimming left V 5 bases short and J 6 bases short, with 14 bases between. The germline V gene encodes CDR1 SNHLY and CDR2 FYNNEI. This CDR3 has 13 amino acids. These data belong to a study of CD8 T cells in ankylosing spondylitis. Construction of TCR beta libraries was performed using quantitative 5'-RACE with molecular barcodes. TCRdb re-derived calls from the 5' RACE reads in MiXCR, one entry per CDR3 protein. The data hold a few hundred thousand distinct CDR3 sequences, with 20% to 25% observed a single time. Study outcomes and limitations: Several highly homologous variants made up a TCR beta motif that seemed to typify ankylosing spondylitis blood. Matched ankylosing spondylitis synovial fluid reportedly showed significant enrichment of disease-linked clones. Researchers report that disease-linked clones proved CD8+ and relatively rare in peripheral blood.

Sequencing was carried out using blood, either unsorted or a sorted T cell fraction (not recorded which). The TCR was taken from a male donor with ankylosing spondylitis. This sequence joins TRBV2 and TRBJ2-7; D gene ambiguous. The CDR3 DNA follows: TGTGCCAGCAGTCCCGGGCCCCCGGGCGAGCAGTACTTC. It yields the protein CASSPGPPGEQYF.